Below, 14 T cell receptor beta chains from the same sample are listed, as sequenced in a study of human T cells and chemical hapten exposure. MiXCR, run by TCRdb on the RACE reads, gives a single entry per CDR3 protein. The repertoire holds about 80,000 distinct CDR3 sequences, with around 10% as singletons. Time point here: patch test 2, 6 weeks after DPC sensitization. Treatment indicated: therapeutic diphenylcyclopropenone sensitization with weekly scalp DPC. The material was whole blood, obtained in connection with sensitization to the hapten diphenylcyclopropenone (DPC). These receptors were taken from a man younger than 35 with alopecia areata. Some clones in this sample may be carry-over from other donors' samples.

The genes are TRBV5-5 and TRBJ2-3, with unresolved D. The V gene's germline CDR1 is SGHKS and CDR2 YYEKEE (reference sequence). V lost 4 bases and J lost 0, with 15 bases in between. The length of the CDR3 is 16 residues. DNA for the CDR3: TGTGCCAGCAGCGTCAGGTTGTCTTCTAGCACAGATACGCAGTATTTT. It is translated as CASSVRLSSSTDTQYF.

This clonotype was counted only a few times. This chain uses TRBV28 with TRBJ2-7; D is uncertain. Between the trimmed V and J ends, which lost 6 bases and 2 bases, there was a span of 11 bases. Germline V gives CDR1 MDHEN, CDR2 SYDVKM. The CDR3 has 13 residues. For the CDR3, the DNA is TGTGCCAGCAGCCGGAGCGTGACCTACGAGCAGTACTTC. It yields the protein CASSRSVTYEQYF.

This clonotype was found a few times. V gene TRBV3-1 combines with J gene TRBJ1-2; D unresolved. Trimming took 4 bases from V and 5 from J, leaving 11 bases between them. This CDR3 is 13 amino acids long. Germline CDR1 reads LGHDT; CDR2 reads YNNKEL (reference sequence). CDR3 coding DNA: TGTGCCAGCAGCCCGAGGAGTCCGTATGGCTACACCTTC. Protein: CASSPRSPYGYTF.

Ten or more counts support this clonotype. The rearrangement uses TRBV6-2 or TRBV6-3 and TRBJ2-7; a possible D gene is TRBD1 (6 bases). CDR3 length: 18 residues. Between the trimmed V and J ends, which lost 0 bases and 0 bases, there was a span of 18 bases. Germline assignment: CDR1 MNHEY and CDR2 SVGEGT. CDR3 amino acids: CASSYSLDGRGFSYEQYV. CDR3 sequence (DNA): TGTGCCAGCAGTTACTCGCTCGACGGCAGGGGCTTCTCCTACGAGCAGTACGTC.

This clonotype was detected a few times. The gene calls are TRBV9 and TRBJ2-7, with D uncertain. Germline CDR1 and CDR2: SGDLS and YYNGEE. The CDR3 has 11 residues. The V end was cut by 0 bases, the J end by 4 bases, with 2 bases between. CDR3 residues: CASSVEYEQYF. In DNA, the CDR3 is TGTGCCAGCAGCGTAGAGTACGAGCAGTACTTC.

The chain carries TRBV18 and TRBJ2-7, with 10 positions matching TRBD2. V lost 3 bases and J lost 3; bases outside the gene matches: 5. The CDR3 loop spans 15 amino acids. Germline CDR1 KGHSH, CDR2 LQKENI. Here the CDR3 DNA reads TGTGCCAGCTCACCTTCGACTAGCGGGTTCTACGAGCAGTACTTC. Translating gives CASSPSTSGFYEQYF.

V is TRBV4-1 and J is TRBJ2-7; 8 positions match TRBD1. CDR1 and CDR2 (germline): MGHRA, YSYEKL. V gave up 3 bases and J gave up 2 bases; unmatched junction bases: 6. The CDR3 totals 15 residues. CDR3 residues: CASSHPGQATYEQYF. DNA for the CDR3: TGCGCCAGCAGCCACCCGGGACAGGCGACCTACGAGCAGTACTTC.

The chain joins TRBV2 to TRBJ1-5; 7 bases are a match to TRBD1. Trimming at V came to 6 bases and at J to 0 bases, leaving 5 bases not matched to a gene. The CDR3 covers 15 residues. Looked up from germline, CDR1 is SNHLY and CDR2 is FYNNEI. In nucleotides, the CDR3 is TGTGCCAGCAGCGCTGACAGGGATAGCAATCAGCCCCAGCATTTT. Translation gives CASSADRDSNQPQHF.

There are many counts of this clonotype. This chain uses TRBV20-1 with TRBJ2-7, with TRBD2 as a possible D gene (6 bases). CDR3 size: 15 residues. The V and J ends lost 1 base and 4 bases respectively, with 17 bases between them. Germline CDR1 is DFQATT and CDR2 is SNEGSKA (reference sequence). The CDR3 here is CSARVLATDRYEQYF. In nucleotides, the CDR3 is TGCAGTGCTAGAGTTCTAGCGACCGACCGGTACGAGCAGTACTTC.

This clonotype was observed at least ten times. The V gene is TRBV7-9, the J gene TRBJ2-1; D is undetermined. CDR1 and CDR2 (germline): SEHNR, FQNEAQ (reference sequence). CDR3 length: 15 amino acids. V dropped 0 bases and J dropped 2 bases, with 8 bases sitting between them. This chain's CDR3 is CASSLANVPYNEQFF. The CDR3 region has the DNA TGTGCCAGCAGCTTAGCCAACGTCCCCTACAATGAGCAGTTCTTC.

This chain uses TRBV24-1 with TRBJ1-1, with D unclear. The germline V gene encodes CDR1 KGHDR and CDR2 SFDVKD. The germline V and J ends were trimmed by 5 bases and 1 base, with 4 bases remaining between them. The CDR3 covers 12 residues. CDR3 protein: CATSGPNTEAFF. Written as DNA, the CDR3 is TGTGCCACCAGTGGGCCGAACACTGAAGCTTTCTTT.

This clonotype appeared a few times. The chain is built from TRBV18 and TRBJ1-1; no firm D call. This CDR3 contains 16 residues. V lost 3 bases and J lost 3, with 17 bases in between. Germline V gene lookup returns CDR1 KGHSH and CDR2 LQKENI. Here the CDR3 reads CASSPGQLPGHTEAFF. The CDR3 region has the DNA TGTGCCAGCTCACCCGGTCAACTCCCTGGGCACACTGAAGCTTTCTTT. The full variable domain, completed using reference TRBV18 and TRBJ1-1, is NAGVMQNPRHLVRRRGQEARLRCSPMKGHSHVYWYRQLPEEGLKFMVYLQKENIIDESGMPKERFSAEFPKEGPSILRIQQVVRGDSAAYFCASSPGQLPGHTEAFFGQGTRLTVV.

The V call is TRBV7-9, the J call TRBJ1-1, with 7 positions matching TRBD1. Germline CDR1 and CDR2: SEHNR and FQNEAQ (reference sequence). Losses at the gene ends were 11 bases for V and 4 bases for J; bases not matched to a gene: 4. This CDR3 comprises 11 residues. In DNA form, the CDR3 reads TGTGCCGCTACAGGGGCCACTGAAGCTTTCTTT. Translation gives CAATGATEAFF.

This clonotype was recorded at least ten times. V and J are TRBV4-3 and TRBJ2-7; a weak D match, TRBD1 (5 bases). Germline V gene sequence: CDR1 LGHNA, CDR2 YSLEER. With 4 bases removed from V and 0 bases from J, the gap between germline ends came to 10 bases. CDR3 size: 14 residues. The CDR3 DNA sequence: TGCGCCAGCAGCCCCGGTCAGGGCTCCTACGAGCAGTACTTC. Protein product: CASSPGQGSYEQYF.